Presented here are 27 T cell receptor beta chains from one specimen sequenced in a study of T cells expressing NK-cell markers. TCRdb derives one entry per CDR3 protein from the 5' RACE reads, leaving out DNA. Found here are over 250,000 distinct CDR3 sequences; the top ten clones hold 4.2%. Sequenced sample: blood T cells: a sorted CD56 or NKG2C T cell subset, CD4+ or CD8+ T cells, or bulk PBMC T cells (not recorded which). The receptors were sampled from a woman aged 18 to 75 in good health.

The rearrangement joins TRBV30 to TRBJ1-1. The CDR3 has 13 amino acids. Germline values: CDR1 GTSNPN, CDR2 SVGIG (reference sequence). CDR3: CAWSAILNTEAFF. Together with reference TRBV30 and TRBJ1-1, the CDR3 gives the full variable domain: SQTIHQWPATLVQPVGSPLSLECTVEGTSNPNLYWYRQAAGRGLQLLFYSVGIGQISSEVPQNLSASRPQDRQFILSSKKLLLSDSGFYLCAWSAILNTEAFFGQGTRLTVV.

This chain's CDR3 is CASSEYGEQYF. J is TRBJ2-7 and V is TRBV2. The CDR3 length is 11 residues. From germline, CDR1 is SNHLY and CDR2 FYNNEI.

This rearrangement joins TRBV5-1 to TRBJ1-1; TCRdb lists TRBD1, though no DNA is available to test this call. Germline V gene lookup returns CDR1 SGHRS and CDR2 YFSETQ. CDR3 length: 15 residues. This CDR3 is CASRTAFRGVTEAFF.

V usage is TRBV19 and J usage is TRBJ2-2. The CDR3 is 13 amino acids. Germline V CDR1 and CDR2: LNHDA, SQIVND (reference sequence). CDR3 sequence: CASSTENTGELFF. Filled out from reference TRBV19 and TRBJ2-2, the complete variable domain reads DGGITQSPKYLFRKEGQNVTLSCEQNLNHDAMYWYRQDPGQGLRLIYYSQIVNDFQKGDIAEGYSVSREKKESFPLTVTSAQKNPTAFYLCASSTENTGELFFGEGSRLTVL.

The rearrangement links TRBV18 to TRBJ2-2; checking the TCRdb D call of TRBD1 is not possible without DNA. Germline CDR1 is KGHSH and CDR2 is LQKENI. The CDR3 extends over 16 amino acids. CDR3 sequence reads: CASSPLSGGLSGELFF.

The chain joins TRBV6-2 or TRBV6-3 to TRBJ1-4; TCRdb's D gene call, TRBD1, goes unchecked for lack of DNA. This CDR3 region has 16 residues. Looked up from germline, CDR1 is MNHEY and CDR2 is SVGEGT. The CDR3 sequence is CASSYVLGQANEKLFF.

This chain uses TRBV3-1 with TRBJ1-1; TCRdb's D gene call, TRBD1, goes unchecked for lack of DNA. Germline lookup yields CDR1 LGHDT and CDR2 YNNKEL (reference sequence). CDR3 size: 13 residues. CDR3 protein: CASSQGQGLEAFF.

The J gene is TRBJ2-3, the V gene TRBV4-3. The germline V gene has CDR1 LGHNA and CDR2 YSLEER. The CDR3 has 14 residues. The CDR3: CASSPRPNTDTQYF.

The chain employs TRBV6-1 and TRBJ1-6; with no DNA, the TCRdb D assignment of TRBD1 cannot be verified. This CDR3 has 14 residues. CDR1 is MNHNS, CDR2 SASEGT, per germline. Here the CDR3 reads CASNRQGGRSPLHF.

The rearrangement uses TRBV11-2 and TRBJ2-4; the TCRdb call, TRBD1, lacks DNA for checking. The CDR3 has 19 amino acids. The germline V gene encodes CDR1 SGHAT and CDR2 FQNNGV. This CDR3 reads CASSFPRDRVVGAKNIQYF.

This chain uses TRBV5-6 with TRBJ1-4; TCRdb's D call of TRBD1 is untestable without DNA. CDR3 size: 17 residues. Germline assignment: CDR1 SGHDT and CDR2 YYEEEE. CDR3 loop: CASSLRQGVATNEKLFF.

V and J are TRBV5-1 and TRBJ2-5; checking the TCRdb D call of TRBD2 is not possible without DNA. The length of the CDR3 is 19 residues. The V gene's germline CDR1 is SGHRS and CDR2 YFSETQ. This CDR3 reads CASSYGTSGSYGGGETQYF.

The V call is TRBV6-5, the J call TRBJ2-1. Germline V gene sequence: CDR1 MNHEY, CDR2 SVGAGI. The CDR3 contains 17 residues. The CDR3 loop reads CASSYLRSLTSYNEQFF.

CDR3 protein: CASSEPRSYNEQFF. This chain uses TRBV2 with TRBJ2-1; TCRdb proposes TRBD2, but this gene call is untestable without DNA. This CDR3 is 14 amino acids long. The germline V gene encodes CDR1 SNHLY and CDR2 FYNNEI.

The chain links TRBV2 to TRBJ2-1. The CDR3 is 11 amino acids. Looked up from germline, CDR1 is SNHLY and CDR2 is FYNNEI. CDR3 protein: CASRRLNEQFF.

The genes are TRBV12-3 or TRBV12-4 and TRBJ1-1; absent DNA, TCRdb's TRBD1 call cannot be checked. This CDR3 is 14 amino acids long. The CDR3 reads CASSWRTGVSEAFF.

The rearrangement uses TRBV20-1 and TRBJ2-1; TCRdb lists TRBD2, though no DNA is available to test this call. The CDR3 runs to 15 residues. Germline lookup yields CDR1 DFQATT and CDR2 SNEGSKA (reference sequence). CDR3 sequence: CSATNSGSGHNEQFF.

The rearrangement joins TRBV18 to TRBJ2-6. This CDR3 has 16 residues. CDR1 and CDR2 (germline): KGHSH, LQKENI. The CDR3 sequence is CASSPLSHPGANVLTF.

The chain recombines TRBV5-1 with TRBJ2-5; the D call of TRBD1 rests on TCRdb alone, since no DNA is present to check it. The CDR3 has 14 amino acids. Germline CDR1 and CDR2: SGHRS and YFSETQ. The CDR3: CASSLTGGQETQYF. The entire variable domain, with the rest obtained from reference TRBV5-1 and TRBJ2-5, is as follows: KAGVTQTPRYLIKTRGQQVTLSCSPISGHRSVSWYQQTPGQGLQFLFEYFSETQRNKGNFPGRFSGRQFSNSRSEMNVSTLELGDSALYLCASSLTGGQETQYFGPGTRLLVL.

CDR3 protein: CASSPGTAMNTEAFF. This chain joins TRBV28 and TRBJ1-1; checking the TCRdb D call of TRBD1 is not possible without DNA. This CDR3 spans 15 amino acids. In germline, CDR1 is MDHEN, CDR2 SYDVKM.

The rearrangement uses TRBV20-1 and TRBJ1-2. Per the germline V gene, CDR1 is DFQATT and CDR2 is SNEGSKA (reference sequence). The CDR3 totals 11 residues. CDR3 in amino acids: CSGGSLYGYTF.

The CDR3 sequence: CASKVGPQNEQYF. This chain joins TRBV5-1 and TRBJ2-7; no DNA is available, so the TRBD2 call from TCRdb remains unchecked. The CDR3 is 13 amino acids. The germline V gene encodes CDR1 SGHRS and CDR2 YFSETQ.

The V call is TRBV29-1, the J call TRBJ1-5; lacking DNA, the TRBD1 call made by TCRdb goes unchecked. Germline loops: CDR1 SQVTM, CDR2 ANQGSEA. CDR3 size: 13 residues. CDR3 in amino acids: CSVEEAPNQPQHF.

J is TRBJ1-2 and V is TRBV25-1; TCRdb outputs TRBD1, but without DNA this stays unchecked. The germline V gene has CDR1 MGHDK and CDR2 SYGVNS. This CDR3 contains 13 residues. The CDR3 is CASSEYWGGGYTF.

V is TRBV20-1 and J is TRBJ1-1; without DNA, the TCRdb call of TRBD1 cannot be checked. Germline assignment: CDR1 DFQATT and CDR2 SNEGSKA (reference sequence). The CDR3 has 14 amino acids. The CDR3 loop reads CSARAGRGATEAFF.

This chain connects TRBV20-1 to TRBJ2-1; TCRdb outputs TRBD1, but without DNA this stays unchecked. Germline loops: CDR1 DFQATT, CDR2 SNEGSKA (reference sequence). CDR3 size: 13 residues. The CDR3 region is CSARGGGKGEQFF.

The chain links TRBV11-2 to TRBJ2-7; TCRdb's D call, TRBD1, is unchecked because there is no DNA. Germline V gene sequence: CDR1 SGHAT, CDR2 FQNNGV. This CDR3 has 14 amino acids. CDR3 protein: CASSPSTGTYEQYF.